This TCR beta chain was recorded in a study of Tregs in tolerant kidney transplant recipients. General study results and limits: Donor-specific Treg expansion exceeded global Treg expansion in tolerant patients, suggesting antigen drive. Few patients were studied, so findings need validation in larger groups.

For this clone: Its antigen is not identified.

CDR3 length: 14 residues. Looked up from germline, CDR1 is GTSNPN and CDR2 is SVGIG (reference sequence). The ends lost 6 bases at V and 2 bases at J; junction bases unmatched: 7. Thawed PBMCs were FACS-sorted into unstimulated CD4+CD25+CD127- regulatory T cells, CD4+CD25- non-regulatory cells, CD4 and CD8 cells. Using immunoSEQ multiplex PCR, the repertoire was profiled, and TCRdb retains in-frame clones only, with some absent. The sample holds tens of thousands of clones, roughly 91% seen once. The sample in question was CD4+ T cells from blood, obtained before the transplant. The chain combines TRBV30 with TRBJ2-3, with 8 bases that match TRBD1. The receptor's source is a human donor who received a combined kidney and bone marrow transplant. The CDR3 here is CACRTGGNTDTQYF. The CDR3 nucleotides read TGTGCCTGTCGAACAGGGGGTAACACAGATACGCAGTATTTT. Full variable domain (outside the CDR3, taken from reference TRBV30 and TRBJ2-3): SQTIHQWPATLVQPVGSPLSLECTVEGTSNPNLYWYRQAAGRGLQLLFYSVGIGQISSEVPQNLSASRPQDRQFILSSKKLLLSDSGFYLCACRTGGNTDTQYFGPGTRLTVL.